This TCR beta chain was captured by sequencing in a study of post-analysis software for immune sequencing data. TCR beta libraries were prepared from cDNA with unique molecular identifiers. The yield from about 1 to 10 million T cells was roughly 500,000 cDNA molecules in total. Via MiXCR, TCRdb re-called the PCR reads, giving one row per CDR3 protein. The table includes approximately 690,000 distinct CDR3 sequences, 59% detected once. With regard to this clonotype: Its target is not known.

Study-level results: Normalized Chao1 diversity in multiple sclerosis patients fell significantly below that of controls. Batch-mates among the samples co-clustered strongly by F measure. In patients, TRBV5-6, TRBV5-1 and TRBV20-1 belonged to about five TRBV segments found more frequently than in controls.

CDR1 is SGHTS and CDR2 is YDEGEE in the germline V gene. The length of the CDR3 is 15 residues. Trimming stripped 4 bases from V and 2 bases from J, with 13 bases between. The chain couples TRBV5-8 to TRBJ1-5, with D perhaps matching TRBD1 (5 bases). The sequence came from a girl aged 2 to 10 with multiple sclerosis. The sample consisted of blood. In DNA, the CDR3 is TGTGCCAGCAGCCCTATCGTGGGGGGCAATCAGCCCCAGCATTTT. The encoded protein is CASSPIVGGNQPQHF.